This entry lists 32 T cell receptor beta chains sequenced from one sample in a study of technical replicates of blood from a few donors. TCRdb keeps only in-frame clones here, not all; method: immunoSEQ multiplex PCR. The sample yields 75,000 to 90,000 clones, 95% seen once. Sequencing used T cells isolated from PBMCs. The receptors come from a human donor in good health.

The chain employs TRBV6-5 and TRBJ2-7; D uncertain. The germline CDR1 and CDR2 sequences are MNHEY and SVGAGI. There are 15 residues in the CDR3. Trimming took off 3 bases at V and 1 base at J, with 13 bases between the two ends. The chain's CDR3 is CASSYSTVLSYEQYF. The CDR3 coding sequence is TGTGCCAGCAGTTATTCTACAGTTCTATCCTACGAGCAGTACTTC.

This sequence joins TRBV9 and TRBJ2-3, with 9 nucleotides matching TRBD2. The ends lost 4 bases at V and 3 bases at J; junction bases unmatched: 9. The CDR3 covers 16 residues. Germline CDR1 and CDR2: SGDLS and YYNGEE. CDR3 protein: CASSPYSGRGTDTQYF. The CDR3, as DNA: TGTGCCAGCAGCCCTTATAGCGGGAGAGGGACAGATACGCAGTATTTT.

The chain is built from TRBV9 and TRBJ1-2; the D gene is possibly TRBD1 (6 bases). Trimming left V 3 bases short and J 9 bases short, with 12 bases between. Germline lookup yields CDR1 SGDLS and CDR2 YYNGEE. This CDR3 has 12 residues. The CDR3 DNA sequence: TGTGCCAGCAGCGACCCGGGACACAGCTACACCTTC. Encoded protein: CASSDPGHSYTF.

This clone has only one observation. This chain links TRBV19 with TRBJ1-2, with a tentative D call TRBD1 (5 bases). The V gene's germline CDR1 is LNHDA and CDR2 SQIVND (reference sequence). CDR3 length: 12 amino acids. Trimming pared 7 bases from V and 5 bases from J, leaving 11 bases between. This CDR3 reads CASMTESYGYTF. As DNA, the CDR3 is TGTGCCAGTATGACAGAGAGTTATGGCTACACCTTC.

The chain is built from TRBV14 and TRBJ2-3; weak D call: TRBD1 (6 bases). CDR3 length equals 13 residues. Germline-derived CDR1 and CDR2 are SGHDN and FVKESK. V lost 4 bases, J lost 1 base, and 6 bases lay in between. In nucleotides, the CDR3 is TGTGCCAGCAGCCGACAGGGCACAGATACGCAGTATTTT. Amino acids: CASSRQGTDTQYF.

This chain joins TRBV5-8 and TRBJ1-2; perhaps TRBD1 as D (6 bases). This CDR3 contains 13 residues. V was shortened by 1 base and J by 4 bases, with 8 bases between the two germline ends. Germline CDR1 SGHTS, CDR2 YDEGEE. CDR3 in amino acids: CASSLTGTYGYTF. The CDR3 DNA reads as TGTGCCAGCAGCTTGACAGGGACCTATGGCTACACCTTC.

The gene calls are TRBV27 and TRBJ2-7; no clear D gene. The CDR3 totals 13 residues. The germline V gene has CDR1 MNHEY and CDR2 SMNVEV (reference sequence). Trimming removed 3 bases at V and 2 bases at J, with 8 bases between. The CDR3 is CASSFAAAYEQYF. CDR3 bases: TGTGCCAGCAGTTTTGCGGCAGCCTACGAGCAGTACTTC.

The V call is TRBV28, the J call TRBJ2-7, with unresolved D. CDR1 MDHEN and CDR2 SYDVKM come from the germline V gene. V lost 1 base and J lost 2, with 9 bases in between. The length of the CDR3 is 14 residues. For the CDR3, the DNA is TGTGCCAGCAGTTTATTGCCCAGCGCCTACGAGCAGTACTTC. Amino acid sequence: CASSLLPSAYEQYF.

The rearrangement joins TRBV19 to TRBJ1-1; no clear D. Looked up from germline, CDR1 is LNHDA and CDR2 is SQIVND (reference sequence). The ends were cut back, 5 bases at V and 5 bases at J, with 9 bases in the middle. The length of the CDR3 is 12 residues. Here the CDR3 DNA reads TGTGCCAGTAGTTACGGAGGGACTGAAGCTTTCTTT. The encoded protein is CASSYGGTEAFF.

The rearrangement uses TRBV2 and TRBJ1-2; 10 bases fit TRBD1. Germline CDR1 reads SNHLY; CDR2 reads FYNNEI. The CDR3 has 16 residues. With V trimmed by 9 bases and J by 6 bases, 16 bases remained unmatched. The CDR3, as DNA: TGTGCCAGTGACCGGGACAGGGGAACAACGTTGAATGGCTACACCTTC. This codes for CASDRDRGTTLNGYTF.

CDR3 DNA: TGTGCCAGCAGTCAGGCCGGGACAGGGAGTGAAAAACTGTTTTTT. Translated, it gives CASSQAGTGSEKLFF. This chain joins TRBV6-4 and TRBJ1-4, with 9 bases aligning to TRBD1. The V gene end was trimmed by 5 bases and the J gene end by 7 bases; junction bases not matched to a gene: 8. This CDR3 has 15 residues. CDR1 MRHNA and CDR2 SNTAGT come from the germline V gene.

This chain connects TRBV30 to TRBJ2-1, with 12 bases lining up with TRBD2. J gave up 3 bases and V 1 base, and 4 bases lay outside the gene matches. Germline V gives CDR1 GTSNPN, CDR2 SVGIG (reference sequence). The CDR3 sequence is 16 residues long. The CDR3 DNA sequence: TGTGCCTGGAGTGGAACTAGCGGGAGGCTCTACAATGAGCAGTTCTTC. Translated: CAWSGTSGRLYNEQFF.

The chain links TRBV6-5 to TRBJ1-2; a weak D match, TRBD1 (5 bases). The CDR3 spans 12 residues. Germline lookup yields CDR1 MNHEY and CDR2 SVGAGI. The V and J ends lost 6 bases and 7 bases respectively, with 12 bases between them. This CDR3 is CASRPGPTGYTF. DNA of the CDR3: TGTGCCAGCAGACCAGGGCCCACTGGCTACACCTTC.

This clone is a singleton in its sample. The chain uses TRBV14 and TRBJ2-7; the match to TRBD1 covers 8 bases. V was pared by 5 bases and J by 4 bases, with 13 bases of the junction left unmatched. This CDR3 comprises 16 residues. Germline V gene lookup returns CDR1 SGHDN and CDR2 FVKESK. CDR3 sequence: CASSEWDRRGSYEQYF. The CDR3 DNA reads as TGTGCCAGCAGCGAATGGGACAGGAGGGGCTCATACGAGCAGTACTTC.

This chain uses TRBV27 with TRBJ2-7, with D unresolved. Germline loops: CDR1 MNHEY, CDR2 SMNVEV (reference sequence). This CDR3 comprises 12 residues. V was trimmed by 5 bases and J by 6 bases, leaving 11 bases between them. CDR3 amino acids: CASSQGASEQYF. The DNA of the CDR3 is TGTGCCAGCAGTCAAGGTGCTAGCGAGCAGTACTTC.

The genes are TRBV4-3 and TRBJ1-1; D call uncertain. Trimming took off 0 bases at V and 5 bases at J, with 13 bases between the two ends. This CDR3 has 15 residues. The germline V gene has CDR1 LGHNA and CDR2 YSLEER. The CDR3 region has the DNA TGCGCCAGCAGCCAAGAGGTCAGAGGAAGGACTGAAGCTTTCTTT. It encodes CASSQEVRGRTEAFF.

This clone was observed a single time. This chain uses TRBV30 with TRBJ2-5; TRBD1 might be the D (6 bases). Germline values: CDR1 GTSNPN, CDR2 SVGIG (reference sequence). The CDR3 covers 13 residues. V lost 0 bases to trimming and J lost 5 bases, with 10 bases between them. CDR3 nucleotide sequence: TGTGCCTGGAGTGTACACAGGGCGGAGACCCAGTACTTC. It specifies CAWSVHRAETQYF.

In this sample, this clone turned up once. CDR3 coding DNA: TGTGCCAGCAGCGCGGGACAGGGATTCTACGAGCAGTACTTC. It is translated as CASSAGQGFYEQYF. The chain couples TRBV9 to TRBJ2-7, with 9 bases aligning to TRBD1. The V gene end was trimmed by 3 bases and the J gene end by 3 bases; junction bases not matched to a gene: 4. The CDR3 is made up of 14 amino acids. Per the germline V gene, CDR1 is SGDLS and CDR2 is YYNGEE.

The chain joins TRBV19 to TRBJ2-7; D not certain. Germline assignment: CDR1 LNHDA and CDR2 SQIVND (reference sequence). This CDR3 spans 11 amino acids. With 4 bases removed from V and 4 bases from J, the gap between germline ends came to 5 bases. CDR3 residues: CASSTYYEQYF. CDR3 in DNA: TGTGCCAGTAGTACGTATTACGAGCAGTACTTC.

V is TRBV4-1 and J is TRBJ2-5; a possible D gene is TRBD2 (6 bases). Between the trimmed V and J ends, which lost 4 bases and 0 bases, there was a span of 12 bases. Germline CDR1 reads MGHRA; CDR2 reads YSYEKL. CDR3 length: 15 amino acids. This CDR3 reads CASSPGDGYQETQYF. DNA of the CDR3: TGCGCCAGCAGCCCGGGGGACGGATACCAAGAGACCCAGTACTTC.

There are a few counts of this clone. V and J are TRBV27 and TRBJ1-4; possibly TRBD1 for D (6 bases). V was clipped by 5 bases and J by 6 bases, with 19 bases between them. Per germline, CDR1 MNHEY and CDR2 SMNVEV (reference sequence). The CDR3 contains 16 residues. This CDR3 reads CASSGGGGVRYEKLFF. The CDR3 coding sequence is TGTGCCAGCAGTGGGGGAGGGGGTGTGAGATATGAAAAACTGTTTTTT.

This chain connects TRBV25-1 to TRBJ2-1; D unclear. CDR3 length: 15 amino acids. Germline loops: CDR1 MGHDK, CDR2 SYGVNS. V was pared by 0 bases and J by 2 bases, with 8 bases between. CDR3 amino acids: CASSEYVTPYNEQFF. For the CDR3, the DNA is TGTGCCAGCAGTGAATATGTGACACCCTACAATGAGCAGTTCTTC.

The chain links TRBV2 to TRBJ1-5; possibly TRBD1 for D (5 bases). Per the germline V gene, CDR1 is SNHLY and CDR2 is FYNNEI. The V and J ends lost 6 bases and 1 base respectively, with 13 bases between them. CDR3 length equals 15 residues. The CDR3 nucleotides are TGTGCCAGCAGGGCGGGACTAATGAGCAATCAGCCCCAGCATTTT. Translated: CASRAGLMSNQPQHF.

V usage is TRBV29-1 and J usage is TRBJ1-3; a weak D match, TRBD1 (6 bases). V was clipped by 5 bases and J by 4 bases, with 9 bases between them. CDR3 size: 12 residues. Per the germline V gene, CDR1 is SQVTM and CDR2 is ANQGSEA. The CDR3 loop is CSVQGQGNTIYF. The CDR3 nucleotides are TGCAGCGTTCAGGGGCAAGGAAACACCATATATTTT.

This clone has only a few counts. The rearrangement joins TRBV6-6 to TRBJ2-7; unclear D gene. CDR1 and CDR2 (germline): MNHNY, SVGAGI (reference sequence). CDR3 length: 13 residues. V dropped 0 bases and J dropped 6 bases, with 9 bases sitting between them. The CDR3 spells CASSYSSISEQYF. The CDR3 nucleotides read TGTGCCAGCAGTTACTCGAGCATTAGCGAGCAGTACTTC.

This chain joins TRBV4-1 and TRBJ1-4; D gene ambiguous. The CDR3 sequence is 13 residues long. The germline gives CDR1 MGHRA, CDR2 YSYEKL. Trimming cost V 2 bases and J 5 bases, with 6 bases left between them. The CDR3 loop is CASSQRLNEKLFF. For the CDR3, the DNA is TGCGCCAGCAGCCAAAGACTCAATGAAAAACTGTTTTTT.

The V and J genes are TRBV29-1 and TRBJ1-2; 7 bases fit TRBD1. Trimming at V came to 2 bases and at J to 5 bases, leaving 11 bases not matched to a gene. In germline, CDR1 is SQVTM, CDR2 ANQGSEA. The CDR3 runs to 15 residues. CDR3 protein: CSVETQGRGGYGYTF. CDR3 coding DNA: TGCAGCGTTGAAACACAGGGGCGCGGAGGATATGGCTACACCTTC.

The rearrangement joins TRBV29-1 to TRBJ2-3; a possible D gene is TRBD2 (6 bases). CDR3 length: 14 amino acids. Trimming shortened V by 4 bases and J by 5 bases, and 16 bases separated the two germline ends. CDR1 is SQVTM and CDR2 is ANQGSEA in the germline V gene. The CDR3 is CSVVPRESVDTQYF. Written as DNA, the CDR3 is TGCAGCGTTGTCCCCCGGGAGAGTGTAGATACGCAGTATTTT.

The chain uses TRBV5-8 and TRBJ2-6; D is undetermined. The CDR3 sequence is 16 residues long. Trimming cost V 0 bases and J 2 bases, with 9 bases left between them. The germline gives CDR1 SGHTS, CDR2 YDEGEE. This CDR3 is CASSLGVSPGANVLTF. The CDR3 nucleotides are TGTGCCAGCAGCTTGGGTGTGTCTCCTGGGGCCAACGTCCTGACTTTC.

The V gene is TRBV7-8, the J gene TRBJ1-5, with 8 bases identical to TRBD1. Trimming removed 6 bases from V and 6 bases from J; junction bases left unmatched: 7. The CDR3 is 14 residues long. Germline assignment: CDR1 SGHVS and CDR2 FQNEAQ. The CDR3 sequence is CASREDRARQPQHF. CDR3 in DNA: TGTGCCAGCAGGGAGGACAGGGCGCGTCAGCCCCAGCATTTT.

The gene calls are TRBV20-1 and TRBJ2-5; D ambiguous. CDR3 length equals 11 residues. V dropped 2 bases and J dropped 5 bases, with 6 bases sitting between them. Germline loops: CDR1 DFQATT, CDR2 SNEGSKA (reference sequence). The CDR3 here is CSARSPETQYF. The CDR3 bases are TGCAGTGCTAGATCCCCGGAGACCCAGTACTTC.

The J gene is TRBJ2-7, the V gene TRBV7-2; D not certain. In germline, CDR1 is SGHTA, CDR2 FQGNSA. The CDR3 is made up of 13 amino acids. The V gene lost 0 bases and the J gene lost 6 bases, with 9 bases spanning the gap. As DNA, the CDR3 is TGTGCCAGCAGCTTAGCCACAGCATTCGAGCAGTACTTC. This encodes CASSLATAFEQYF. Variable domain in full (rest from reference TRBV7-2 and TRBJ2-7): GAGVSQSPSNKVTEKGKDVELRCDPISGHTALYWYRQSLGQGLEFLIYFQGNSAPDKSGLPSDRFSAERTGGSVSTLTIQRTQQEDSAVYLCASSLATAFEQYFGPGTRLTVT.